Reported below is one T cell receptor (beta chain). Its antigen is undetermined. This sample stems from a study of T cell responses to AZD1222 COVID-19 vaccine. Study-wide findings and caveats: Repertoire sampling happened only post peak T cell response. Spike-specific TCR breadth and depth were elevated following two AZD1222 doses.

TCRdb's table, derived via immunoSEQ multiplex PCR, lists solely in-frame clones and lacks some. This repertoire shows 150,000 to 200,000 clones, 92% found once; its top ten account for around 0.98%. Trimming removed 5 bases from V and 4 bases from J, with 18 bases in between. This CDR3 comprises 15 residues. CDR1 and CDR2 (germline): SGHAT, FQNNGV. The V and J genes are TRBV11-2 and TRBJ2-7; D may match TRBD1 or TRBD2 (6 bases each). The sequence was obtained from an adult who received the AZD1222 COVID-19 vaccine. This sample comprised peripheral blood, obtained 28 days after the second AZD1222 dose. CDR3 in amino acids: CASSPRGEGGYEQYF. In DNA form, the CDR3 reads TGTGCCAGCAGCCCCCGCGGTGAGGGGGGTTACGAGCAGTACTTC.